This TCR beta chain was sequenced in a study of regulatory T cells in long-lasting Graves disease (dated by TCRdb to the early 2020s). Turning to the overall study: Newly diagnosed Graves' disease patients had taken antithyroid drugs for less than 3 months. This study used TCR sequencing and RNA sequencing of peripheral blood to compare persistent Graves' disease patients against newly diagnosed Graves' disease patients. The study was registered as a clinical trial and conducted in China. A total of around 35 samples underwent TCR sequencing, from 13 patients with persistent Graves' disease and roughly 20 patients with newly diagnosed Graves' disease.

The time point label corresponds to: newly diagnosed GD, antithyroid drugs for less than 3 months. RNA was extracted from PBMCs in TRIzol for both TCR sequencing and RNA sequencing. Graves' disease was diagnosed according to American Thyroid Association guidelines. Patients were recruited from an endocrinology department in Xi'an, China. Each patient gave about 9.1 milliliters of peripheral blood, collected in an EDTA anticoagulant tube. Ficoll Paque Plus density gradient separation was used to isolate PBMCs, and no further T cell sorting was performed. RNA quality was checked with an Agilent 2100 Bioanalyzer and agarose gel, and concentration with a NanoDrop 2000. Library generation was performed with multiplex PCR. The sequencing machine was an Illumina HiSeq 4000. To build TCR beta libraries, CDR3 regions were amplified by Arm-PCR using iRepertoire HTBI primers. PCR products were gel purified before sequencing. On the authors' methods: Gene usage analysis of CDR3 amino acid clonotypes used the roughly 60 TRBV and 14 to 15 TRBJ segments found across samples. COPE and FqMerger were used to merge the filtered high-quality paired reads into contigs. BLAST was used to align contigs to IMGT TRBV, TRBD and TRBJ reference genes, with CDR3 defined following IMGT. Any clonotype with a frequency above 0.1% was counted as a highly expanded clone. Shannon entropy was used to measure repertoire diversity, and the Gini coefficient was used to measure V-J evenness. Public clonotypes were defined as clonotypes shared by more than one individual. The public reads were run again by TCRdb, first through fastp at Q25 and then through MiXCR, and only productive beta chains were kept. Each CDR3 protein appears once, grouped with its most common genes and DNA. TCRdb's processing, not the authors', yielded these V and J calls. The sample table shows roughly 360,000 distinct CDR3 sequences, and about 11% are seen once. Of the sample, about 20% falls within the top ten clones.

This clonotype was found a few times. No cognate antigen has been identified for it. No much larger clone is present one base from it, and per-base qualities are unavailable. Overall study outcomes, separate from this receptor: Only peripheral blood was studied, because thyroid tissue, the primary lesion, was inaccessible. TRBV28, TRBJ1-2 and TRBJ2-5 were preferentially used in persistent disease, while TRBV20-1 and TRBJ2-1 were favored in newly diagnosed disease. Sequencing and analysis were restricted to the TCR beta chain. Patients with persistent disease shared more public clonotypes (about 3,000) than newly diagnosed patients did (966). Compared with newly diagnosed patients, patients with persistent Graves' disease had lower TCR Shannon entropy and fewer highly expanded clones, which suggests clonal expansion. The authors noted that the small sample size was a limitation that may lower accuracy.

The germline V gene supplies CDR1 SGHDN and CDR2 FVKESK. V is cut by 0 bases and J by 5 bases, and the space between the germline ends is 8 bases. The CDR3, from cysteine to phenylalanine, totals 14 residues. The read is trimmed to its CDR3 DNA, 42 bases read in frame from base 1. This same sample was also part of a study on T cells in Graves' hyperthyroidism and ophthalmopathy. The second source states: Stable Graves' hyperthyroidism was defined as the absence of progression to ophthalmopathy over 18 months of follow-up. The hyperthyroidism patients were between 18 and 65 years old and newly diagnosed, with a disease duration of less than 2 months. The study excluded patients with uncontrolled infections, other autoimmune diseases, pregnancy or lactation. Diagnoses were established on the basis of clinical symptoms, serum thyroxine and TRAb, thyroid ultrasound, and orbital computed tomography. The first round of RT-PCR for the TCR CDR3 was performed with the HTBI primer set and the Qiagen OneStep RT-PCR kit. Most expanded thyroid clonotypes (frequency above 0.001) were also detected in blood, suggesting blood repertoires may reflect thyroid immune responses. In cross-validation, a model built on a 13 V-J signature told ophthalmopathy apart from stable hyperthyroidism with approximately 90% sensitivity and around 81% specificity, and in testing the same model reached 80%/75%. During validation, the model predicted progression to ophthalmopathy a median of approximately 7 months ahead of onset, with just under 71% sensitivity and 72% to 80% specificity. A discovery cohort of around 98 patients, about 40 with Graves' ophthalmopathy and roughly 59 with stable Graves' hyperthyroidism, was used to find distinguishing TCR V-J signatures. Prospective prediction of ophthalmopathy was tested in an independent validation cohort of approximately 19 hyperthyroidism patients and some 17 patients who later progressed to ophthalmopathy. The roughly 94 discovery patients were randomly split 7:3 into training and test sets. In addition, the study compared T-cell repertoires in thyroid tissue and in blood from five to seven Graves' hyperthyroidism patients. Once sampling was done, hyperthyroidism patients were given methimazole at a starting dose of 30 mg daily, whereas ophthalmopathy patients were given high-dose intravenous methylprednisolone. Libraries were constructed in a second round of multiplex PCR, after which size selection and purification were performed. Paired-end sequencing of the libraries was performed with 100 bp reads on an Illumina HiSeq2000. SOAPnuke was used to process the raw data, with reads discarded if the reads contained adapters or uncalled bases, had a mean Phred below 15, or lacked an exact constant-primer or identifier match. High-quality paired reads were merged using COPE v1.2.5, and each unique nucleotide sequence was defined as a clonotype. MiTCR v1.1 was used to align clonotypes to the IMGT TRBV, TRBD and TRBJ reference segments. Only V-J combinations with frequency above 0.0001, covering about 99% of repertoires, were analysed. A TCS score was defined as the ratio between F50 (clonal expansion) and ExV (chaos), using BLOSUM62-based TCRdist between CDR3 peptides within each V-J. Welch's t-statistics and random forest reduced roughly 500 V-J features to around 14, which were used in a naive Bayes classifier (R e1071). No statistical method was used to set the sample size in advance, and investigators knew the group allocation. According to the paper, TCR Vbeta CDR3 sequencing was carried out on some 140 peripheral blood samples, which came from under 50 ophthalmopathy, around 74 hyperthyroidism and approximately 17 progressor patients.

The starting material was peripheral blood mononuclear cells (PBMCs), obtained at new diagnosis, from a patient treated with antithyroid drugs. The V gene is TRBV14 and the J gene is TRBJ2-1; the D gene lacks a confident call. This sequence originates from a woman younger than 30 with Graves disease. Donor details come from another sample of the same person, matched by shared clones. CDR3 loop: CASSQDPDHNEQFF. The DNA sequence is TGTGCCAGCAGCCAAGACCCGGACCACAATGAGCAGTTCTTC. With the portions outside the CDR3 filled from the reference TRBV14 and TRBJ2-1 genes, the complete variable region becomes EAGVTQFPSHSVIEKGQTVTLRCDPISGHDNLYWYRRVMGKEIKFLLHFVKESKQDESGMPNNRFLAERTGGTYSTLKVQPAELEDSGVYFCASSQDPDHNEQFFGPGTRLTVL.